This T cell receptor beta chain was found in a study of blood T cell repertoires in COVID-19. Study-level information: T cells, B-cell-depleted T cells, or PBMCs supplied cDNA or gDNA.

CDR1 and CDR2 (germline): ENHRY, SYGVKD. V was clipped by 6 bases and J by 0 bases; unmatched bases: 5. The length of the CDR3 is 16 residues. This clone has a single count. The participants were between 18 and 89 years old and came from roughly 25 US areas. Donors were grouped by their self-reported clinical history. In the study's own analysis: Amplification of reference gene primers was used by the study to estimate nucleated cell counts. Using immunoSEQ multiplex PCR, the repertoire was profiled, and TCRdb retains in-frame clones only, with some absent. For V, J and clone size, that table is used; D and trimming come from the DNA. The sample lists roughly 500,000 clones, about 85% seen once, with around 7.9% in the top ten.

The sequenced material came from PBMCs or T cells enriched from blood (not recorded which). The TCR originated in a woman in her sixties who had recovered from COVID-19. The gene calls are TRBV10-3 and TRBJ2-3, with 11 bases aligning to TRBD2. The CDR3: CAIRGTSGTSTDTQYF. CDR3 sequence (DNA): TGTGCCATCAGGGGGACTAGCGGAACTAGCACAGATACGCAGTATTTT.